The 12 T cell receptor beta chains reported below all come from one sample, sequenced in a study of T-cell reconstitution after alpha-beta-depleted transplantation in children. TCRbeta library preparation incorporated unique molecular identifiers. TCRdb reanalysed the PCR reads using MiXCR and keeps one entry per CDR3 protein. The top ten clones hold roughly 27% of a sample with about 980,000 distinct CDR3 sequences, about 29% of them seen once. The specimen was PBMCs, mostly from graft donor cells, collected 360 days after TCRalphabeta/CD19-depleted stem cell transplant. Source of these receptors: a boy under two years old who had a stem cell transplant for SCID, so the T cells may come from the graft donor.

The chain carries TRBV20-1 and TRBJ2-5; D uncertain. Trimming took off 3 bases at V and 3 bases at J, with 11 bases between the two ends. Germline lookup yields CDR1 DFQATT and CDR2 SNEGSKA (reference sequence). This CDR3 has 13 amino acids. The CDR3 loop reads CSASGPPEETQYF. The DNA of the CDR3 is TGCAGTGCTAGCGGGCCGCCCGAAGAGACCCAGTACTTC.

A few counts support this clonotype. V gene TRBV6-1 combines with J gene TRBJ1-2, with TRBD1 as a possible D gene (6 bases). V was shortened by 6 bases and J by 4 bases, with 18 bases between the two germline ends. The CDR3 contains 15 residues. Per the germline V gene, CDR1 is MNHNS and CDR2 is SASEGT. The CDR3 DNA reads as TGTGCCAGCAGGCTTCAGGGGACGGGAATCTATGGCTACACCTTC. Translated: CASRLQGTGIYGYTF.

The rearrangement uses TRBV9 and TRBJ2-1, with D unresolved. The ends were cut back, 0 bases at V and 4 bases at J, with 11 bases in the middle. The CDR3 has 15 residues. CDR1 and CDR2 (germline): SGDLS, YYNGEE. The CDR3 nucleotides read TGTGCCAGCAGCGTAGACGGTGTAAATTACAATGAGCAGTTCTTC. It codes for CASSVDGVNYNEQFF.

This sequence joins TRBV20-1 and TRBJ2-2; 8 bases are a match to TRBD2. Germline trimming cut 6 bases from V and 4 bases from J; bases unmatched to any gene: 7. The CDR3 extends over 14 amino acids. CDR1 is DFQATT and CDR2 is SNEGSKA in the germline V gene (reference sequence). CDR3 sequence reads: CSARGRGATGELFF. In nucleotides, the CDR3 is TGCAGTGCCCGCGGGCGGGGGGCCACCGGGGAGCTGTTTTTT.

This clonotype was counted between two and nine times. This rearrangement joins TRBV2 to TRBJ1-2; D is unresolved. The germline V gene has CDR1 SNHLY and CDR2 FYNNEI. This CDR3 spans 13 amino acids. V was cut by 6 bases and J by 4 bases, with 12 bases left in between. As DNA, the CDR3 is TGTGCCAGCAGCGCTACAGAAACCTATGGCTACACCTTC. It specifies CASSATETYGYTF.

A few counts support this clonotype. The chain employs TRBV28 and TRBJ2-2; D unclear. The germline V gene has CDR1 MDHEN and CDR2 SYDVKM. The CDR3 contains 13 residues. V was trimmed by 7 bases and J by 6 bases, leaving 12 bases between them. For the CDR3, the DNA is TGTGCCAGCAAATCCCGAGGACCCGGGGAGCTGTTTTTT. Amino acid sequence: CASKSRGPGELFF.

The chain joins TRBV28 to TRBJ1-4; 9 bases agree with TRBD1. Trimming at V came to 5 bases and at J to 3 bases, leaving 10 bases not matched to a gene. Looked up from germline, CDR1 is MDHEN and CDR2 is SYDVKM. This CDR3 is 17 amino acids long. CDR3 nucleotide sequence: TGTGCCAGCAGTGGGACAGGGATCTCGGTAGCTAATGAAAAACTGTTTTTT. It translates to CASSGTGISVANEKLFF.

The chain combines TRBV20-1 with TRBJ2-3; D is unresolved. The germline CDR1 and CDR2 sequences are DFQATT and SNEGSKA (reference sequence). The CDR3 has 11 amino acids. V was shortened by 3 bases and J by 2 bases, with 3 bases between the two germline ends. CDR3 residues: CSASATDTQYF. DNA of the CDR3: TGCAGTGCTAGCGCCACAGATACGCAGTATTTT.

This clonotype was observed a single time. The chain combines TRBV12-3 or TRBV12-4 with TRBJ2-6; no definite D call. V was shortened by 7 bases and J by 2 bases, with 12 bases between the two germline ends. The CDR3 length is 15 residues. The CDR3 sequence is CASTPRLAGANVLTF. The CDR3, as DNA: TGTGCCAGCACCCCGAGGCTCGCTGGGGCCAACGTCCTGACTTTC.

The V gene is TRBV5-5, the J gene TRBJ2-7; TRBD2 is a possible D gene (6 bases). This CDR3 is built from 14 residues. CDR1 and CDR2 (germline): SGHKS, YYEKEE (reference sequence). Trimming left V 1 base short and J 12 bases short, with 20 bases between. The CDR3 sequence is CASSLRGAAFGGYF. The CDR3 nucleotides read TGTGCCAGCAGCTTGCGAGGGGCCGCCTTCGGGGGGTACTTC.

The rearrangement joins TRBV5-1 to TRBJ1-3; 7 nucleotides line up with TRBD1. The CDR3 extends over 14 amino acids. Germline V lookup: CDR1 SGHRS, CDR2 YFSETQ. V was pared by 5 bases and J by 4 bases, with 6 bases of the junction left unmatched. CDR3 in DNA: TGCGCCAGCAGAAAACCGGGACAGGGAAACACCATATATTTT. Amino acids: CASRKPGQGNTIYF.

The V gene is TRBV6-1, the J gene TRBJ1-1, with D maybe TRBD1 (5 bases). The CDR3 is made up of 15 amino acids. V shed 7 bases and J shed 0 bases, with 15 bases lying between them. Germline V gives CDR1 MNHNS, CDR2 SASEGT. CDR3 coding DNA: TGTGCCAGCACCGTACAGGACCTCATGAACACTGAAGCTTTCTTT. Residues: CASTVQDLMNTEAFF.